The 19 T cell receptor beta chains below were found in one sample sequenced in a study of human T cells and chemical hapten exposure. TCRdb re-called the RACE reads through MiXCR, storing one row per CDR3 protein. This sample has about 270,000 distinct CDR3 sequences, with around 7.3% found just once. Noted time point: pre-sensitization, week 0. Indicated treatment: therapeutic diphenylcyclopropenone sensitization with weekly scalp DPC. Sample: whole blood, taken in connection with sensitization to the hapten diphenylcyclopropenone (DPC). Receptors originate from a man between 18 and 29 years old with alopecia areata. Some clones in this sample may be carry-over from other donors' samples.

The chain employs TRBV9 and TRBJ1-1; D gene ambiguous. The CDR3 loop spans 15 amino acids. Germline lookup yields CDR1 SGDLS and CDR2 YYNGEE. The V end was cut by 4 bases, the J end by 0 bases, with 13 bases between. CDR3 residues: CASSSRLAMNTEAFF. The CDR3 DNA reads TGTGCCAGCAGCTCACGACTCGCTATGAACACTGAAGCTTTCTTT. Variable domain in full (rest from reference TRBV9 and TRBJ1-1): DSGVTQTPKHLITATGQRVTLRCSPRSGDLSVYWYQQSLDQGLQFLIQYYNGEERAKGNILERFSAQQFPDLHSELNLSSLELGDSALYFCASSSRLAMNTEAFFGQGTRLTVV.

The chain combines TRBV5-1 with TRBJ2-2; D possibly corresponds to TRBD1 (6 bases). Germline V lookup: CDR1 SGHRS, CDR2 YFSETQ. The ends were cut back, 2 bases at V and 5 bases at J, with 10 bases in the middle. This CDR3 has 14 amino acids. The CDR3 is CASSLHRDTGELFF. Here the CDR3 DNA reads TGCGCCAGCAGCTTACACAGGGATACCGGGGAGCTGTTTTTT.

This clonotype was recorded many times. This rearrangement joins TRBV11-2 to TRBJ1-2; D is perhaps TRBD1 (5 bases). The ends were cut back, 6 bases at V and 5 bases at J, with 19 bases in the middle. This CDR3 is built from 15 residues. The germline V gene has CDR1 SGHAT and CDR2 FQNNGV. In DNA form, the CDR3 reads TGTGCCAGCAGAACCCCCGGGGCCAGGTCGTATGGCTACACCTTC. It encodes CASRTPGARSYGYTF.

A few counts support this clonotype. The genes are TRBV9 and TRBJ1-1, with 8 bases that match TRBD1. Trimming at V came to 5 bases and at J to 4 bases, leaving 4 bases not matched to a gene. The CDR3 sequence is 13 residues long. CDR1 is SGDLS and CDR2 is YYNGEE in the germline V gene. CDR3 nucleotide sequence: TGTGCCAGCAGGAGACAGGGGAGCACTGAAGCTTTCTTT. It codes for CASRRQGSTEAFF.

Here the CDR3 DNA reads TGTGCCAGCAGCTCTACTAGCGGGGGTGGAGGGACCCAGTACTTC. Amino acid sequence: CASSSTSGGGGTQYF. The chain couples TRBV7-2 to TRBJ2-5; 11 bases fit TRBD2. The J segment lost 7 bases and the V segment lost 4 bases, leaving 8 bases of the junction unmatched. This CDR3 is built from 15 residues. From germline, CDR1 is SGHTA and CDR2 FQGNSA.

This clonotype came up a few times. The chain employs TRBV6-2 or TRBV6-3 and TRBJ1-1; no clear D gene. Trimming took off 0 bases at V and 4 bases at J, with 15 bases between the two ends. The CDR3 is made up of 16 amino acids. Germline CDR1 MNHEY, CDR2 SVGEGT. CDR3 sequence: CASSYSVALAVTEAFF. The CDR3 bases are TGTGCCAGCAGTTACTCGGTGGCTTTGGCGGTCACTGAAGCTTTCTTT.

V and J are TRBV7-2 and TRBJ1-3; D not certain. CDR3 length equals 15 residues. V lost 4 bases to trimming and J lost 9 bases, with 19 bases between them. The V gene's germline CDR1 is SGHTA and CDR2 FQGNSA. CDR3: CASSSQTNHVATIYF. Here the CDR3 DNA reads TGTGCCAGCAGCTCCCAAACAAACCACGTAGCCACCATATATTTT.

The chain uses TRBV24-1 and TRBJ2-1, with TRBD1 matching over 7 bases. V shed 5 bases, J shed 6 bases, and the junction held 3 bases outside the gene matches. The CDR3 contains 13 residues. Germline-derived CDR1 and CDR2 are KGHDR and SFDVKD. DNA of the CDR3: TGTGCCACCAGTGTCCCAGGGGGCAATGAGCAGTTCTTC. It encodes CATSVPGGNEQFF.

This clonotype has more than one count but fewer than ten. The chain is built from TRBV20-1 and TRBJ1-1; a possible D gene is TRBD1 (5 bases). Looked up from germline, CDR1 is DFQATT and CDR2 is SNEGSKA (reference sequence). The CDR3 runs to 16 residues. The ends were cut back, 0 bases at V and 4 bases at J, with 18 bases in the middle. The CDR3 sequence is CSARDWGEVALTEAFF. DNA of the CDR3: TGCAGTGCTAGAGATTGGGGGGAAGTCGCCCTCACTGAAGCTTTCTTT.

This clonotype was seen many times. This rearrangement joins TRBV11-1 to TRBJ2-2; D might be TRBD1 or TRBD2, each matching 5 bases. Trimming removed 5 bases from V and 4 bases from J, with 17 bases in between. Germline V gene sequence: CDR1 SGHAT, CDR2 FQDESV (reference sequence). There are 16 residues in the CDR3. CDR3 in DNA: TGTGCCAGCAGCCCACCCGCCGGGACGACCACCGGGGAGCTGTTTTTT. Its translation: CASSPPAGTTTGELFF.

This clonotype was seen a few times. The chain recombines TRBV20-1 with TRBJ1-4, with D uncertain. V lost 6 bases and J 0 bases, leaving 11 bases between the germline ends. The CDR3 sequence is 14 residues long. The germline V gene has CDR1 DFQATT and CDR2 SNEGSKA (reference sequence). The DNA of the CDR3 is TGCAGTGCCCAAGCTCGGACAACTAATGAAAAACTGTTTTTT. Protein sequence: CSAQARTTNEKLFF.

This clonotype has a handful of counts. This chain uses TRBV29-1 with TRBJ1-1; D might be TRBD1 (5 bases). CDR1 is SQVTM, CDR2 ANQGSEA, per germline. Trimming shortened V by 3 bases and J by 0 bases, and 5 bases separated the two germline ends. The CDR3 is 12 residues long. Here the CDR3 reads CSVDRVNTEAFF. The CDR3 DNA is TGCAGCGTTGACAGGGTGAACACTGAAGCTTTCTTT.

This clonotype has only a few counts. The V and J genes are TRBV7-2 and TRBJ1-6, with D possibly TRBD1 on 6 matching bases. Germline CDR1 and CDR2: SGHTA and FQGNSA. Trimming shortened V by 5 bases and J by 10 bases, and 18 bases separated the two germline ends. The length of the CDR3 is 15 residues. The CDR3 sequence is CASSVIRDGGSPLHF. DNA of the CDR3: TGTGCCAGCAGCGTGATCAGGGACGGGGGCTCACCCCTCCACTTT.

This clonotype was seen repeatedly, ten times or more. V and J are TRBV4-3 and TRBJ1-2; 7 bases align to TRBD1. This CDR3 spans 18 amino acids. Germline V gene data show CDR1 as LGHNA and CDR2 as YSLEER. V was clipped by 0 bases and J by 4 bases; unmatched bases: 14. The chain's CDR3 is CASSQDANRDRNFYGYTF. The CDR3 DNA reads TGCGCCAGCAGCCAAGACGCCAACCGGGACAGAAACTTCTATGGCTACACCTTC.

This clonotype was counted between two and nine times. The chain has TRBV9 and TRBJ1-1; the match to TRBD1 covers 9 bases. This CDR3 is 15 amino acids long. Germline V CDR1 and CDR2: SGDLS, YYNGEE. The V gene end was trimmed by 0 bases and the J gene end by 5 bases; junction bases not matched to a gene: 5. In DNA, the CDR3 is TGTGCCAGCAGCGTAGTAGGACAGGGGAGGACTGAAGCTTTCTTT. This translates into CASSVVGQGRTEAFF. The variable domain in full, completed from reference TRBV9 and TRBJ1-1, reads DSGVTQTPKHLITATGQRVTLRCSPRSGDLSVYWYQQSLDQGLQFLIQYYNGEERAKGNILERFSAQQFPDLHSELNLSSLELGDSALYFCASSVVGQGRTEAFFGQGTRLTVV.

Here the CDR3 DNA reads TGCGCCAGCAGCCAAGAAACGGCCGATCCAGGGCCCACTGAAGCTTTCTTT. This sequence encodes CASSQETADPGPTEAFF. The J gene is TRBJ1-1, the V gene TRBV4-3; D may be TRBD1 (5 bases). The germline V gene encodes CDR1 LGHNA and CDR2 YSLEER. V was shortened by 0 bases and J by 4 bases, with 18 bases between the two germline ends. The CDR3 length is 17 residues.

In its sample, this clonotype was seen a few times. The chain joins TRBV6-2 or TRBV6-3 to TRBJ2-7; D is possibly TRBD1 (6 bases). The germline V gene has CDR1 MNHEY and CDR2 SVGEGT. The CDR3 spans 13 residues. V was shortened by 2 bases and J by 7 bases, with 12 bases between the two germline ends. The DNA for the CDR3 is TGTGCCAGCAGTTACGACAGGTTTGGGGAGCAGTACGTC. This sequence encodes CASSYDRFGEQYV.

CDR3 amino acids: CASSSSGLSTDTQYF. The DNA of the CDR3 is TGCGCCAGCAGTAGTAGCGGACTTAGCACAGATACGCAGTATTTT. The chain links TRBV5-1 to TRBJ2-3; possibly TRBD2 for D (6 bases). Trimming cost V 5 bases and J 0 bases, with 13 bases left between them. CDR3 length: 15 amino acids. Germline CDR1 and CDR2: SGHRS and YFSETQ.

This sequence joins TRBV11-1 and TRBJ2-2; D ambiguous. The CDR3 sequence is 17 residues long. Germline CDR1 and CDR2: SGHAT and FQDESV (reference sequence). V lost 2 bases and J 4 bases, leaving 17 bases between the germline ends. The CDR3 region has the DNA TGTGCCAGCAGCTTACCGACGGGCCGCGTCCTCACCGGGGAGCTGTTTTTT. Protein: CASSLPTGRVLTGELFF.